These 29 T cell receptor beta chains share one sample of origin, sequenced in a study of blood T cell repertoires in COVID-19. Profiled with immunoSEQ multiplex PCR; TCRdb holds only in-frame clones, not every one. The sample records more than 200,000 clones, 87% being singletons. Sequencing was carried out using PBMCs or T cells enriched from blood (not recorded which). Source of these receptors: a woman in her thirties with acute COVID-19.

The CDR3 spells CSVREGGNSPLHF. The CDR3 nucleotides are TGCAGCGTACGGGAGGGTGGTAATTCACCCCTCCACTTT. This chain uses TRBV29-1 with TRBJ1-6; no firm D call. Trimming shortened V by 6 bases and J by 6 bases, and 12 bases separated the two germline ends. Germline V CDR1 and CDR2: SQVTM, ANQGSEA. The CDR3 has 13 residues.

A word on this clone: One junction end disagrees with the germline gene, perhaps due to a read error. This rearrangement joins TRBV4-1 to TRBJ2-7, with D tentatively TRBD2 (5 bases). This CDR3 is 10 amino acids long. The V gene's germline CDR1 is MGHRA and CDR2 YSYEKL. CDR3 DNA sequence: TGCGCCAGCAGCCAAGACCGGGAACGTTTC. Amino acids: CASSQDRERF.

V gene TRBV28 combines with J gene TRBJ1-1, with D possibly TRBD1 on 6 matching bases. V was trimmed by 7 bases and J by 2 bases, leaving 17 bases between them. The CDR3 covers 15 residues. Germline CDR1 reads MDHEN; CDR2 reads SYDVKM. This CDR3 reads CASKTRGGPNTEAFF. For the CDR3, the DNA is TGTGCCAGCAAAACCCGGGGGGGGCCCAACACTGAAGCTTTCTTT.

The rearrangement joins TRBV30 to TRBJ1-2, with 8 bases matching TRBD1. CDR1 and CDR2 from the germline V gene are GTSNPN and SVGIG (reference sequence). V lost 5 bases to trimming and J lost 4 bases; unmatched junction nucleotides: 6. The CDR3 extends over 13 amino acids. DNA for the CDR3: TGTGCCTGGGCTCCGGGACAGGTCTATGGCTACACCTTC. The encoded protein is CAWAPGQVYGYTF.

The CDR3 sequence: CASSFDRTGNDEAFF. Written as DNA, the CDR3 is TGCGCCAGCAGCTTCGACAGGACCGGGAACGACGAAGCTTTCTTT. V usage is TRBV5-1 and J usage is TRBJ1-1, with D possibly matching TRBD1 (6 bases). CDR1 and CDR2 (germline): SGHRS, YFSETQ. The CDR3 runs to 15 residues. Trimming shortened V by 2 bases and J by 8 bases, and 19 bases separated the two germline ends.

V is TRBV6-5 and J is TRBJ2-1, with 9 bases that match TRBD1. The germline V gene has CDR1 MNHEY and CDR2 SVGAGI. With V trimmed by 8 bases and J by 4 bases, 3 bases remained unmatched. The length of the CDR3 is 13 residues. The CDR3 here is CASYDRGYNEQFF. The CDR3 DNA reads as TGTGCCAGCTACGACAGGGGGTACAATGAGCAGTTCTTC.

The gene calls are TRBV29-1 and TRBJ1-2; 9 nucleotides align to TRBD1. The CDR3 sequence is 8 residues long. Looked up from germline, CDR1 is SQVTM and CDR2 is ANQGSEA. The trim removed 7 bases at V and 14 bases at J, leaving 2 bases unmatched. For the CDR3, the DNA is TGCAGCGCCGACAGGGGGACCTTC. Its protein is CSADRGTF.

This chain links TRBV25-1 with TRBJ2-1; D not resolved. From germline, CDR1 is MGHDK and CDR2 SYGVNS. V lost 2 bases to trimming and J lost 4 bases, with 6 bases between them. This CDR3 has 13 amino acids. The CDR3 here is CASSEDFYNEQFF. The CDR3 bases are TGTGCCAGCAGTGAAGACTTTTACAATGAGCAGTTCTTC.

This clone was recorded once. This sequence joins TRBV7-6 and TRBJ2-7, with D perhaps TRBD2 (5 bases). Trimming cost V 8 bases and J 5 bases, with 10 bases left between them. The CDR3 is 11 residues long. Germline V gene sequence: CDR1 SGHVS, CDR2 FNYEAQ. In nucleotides, the CDR3 is TGTGCCAGCGGCGGGCAGGACGAGCAGTACTTC. This sequence encodes CASGGQDEQYF. Variable domain in full (rest from reference TRBV7-6 and TRBJ2-7): GAGVSQSPRYKVTKRGQDVALRCDPISGHVSLYWYRQALGQGPEFLTYFNYEAQQDKSGLPNDRFSAERPEGSISTLTIQRTEQRDSAMYRCASGGQDEQYFGPGTRLTVT.

V and J are TRBV2 and TRBJ1-4; possible D gene TRBD1, 6 bases. This CDR3 is 14 amino acids long. Germline V CDR1 and CDR2: SNHLY, FYNNEI. The V end was cut by 4 bases, the J end by 7 bases, with 13 bases between. CDR3 in amino acids: CASSGQEKGEKLFF. DNA for the CDR3: TGTGCCAGCAGTGGACAGGAGAAGGGTGAAAAACTGTTTTTT.

This chain links TRBV28 with TRBJ2-5; a weak D match, TRBD1 (6 bases). From germline, CDR1 is MDHEN and CDR2 SYDVKM. CDR3 length: 13 amino acids. Trimming removed 11 bases at V and 3 bases at J, with 16 bases between. The CDR3 DNA reads as TGTGCCTCGGTGTGGGCAGGGGAAGAGACCCAGTACTTC. Translation: CASVWAGEETQYF.

The chain carries TRBV29-1 and TRBJ2-5; 8 nucleotides agree with TRBD1. The CDR3 runs to 12 residues. Trimming cost V 8 bases and J 2 bases; bases outside gene matches: 4. Germline values: CDR1 SQVTM, CDR2 ANQGSEA. Written as DNA, the CDR3 is TGCAGCTCAAGGACAGGGCAAGAGACCCAGTACTTC. Residues: CSSRTGQETQYF. Based on the CDR3 plus reference TRBV29-1 and TRBJ2-5, the full variable domain is SAVISQKPSRDICQRGTSLTIQCQVDSQVTMMFWYRQQPGQSLTLIATANQGSEATYESGFVIDKFPISRPNLTFSTLTVSNMSPEDSSIYLCSSRTGQETQYFGPGTRLLVL.

This chain links TRBV14 with TRBJ2-1; D is uncertain. Germline CDR1 reads SGHDN; CDR2 reads FVKESK. The V and J ends lost 2 bases and 4 bases respectively, with 9 bases between them. There are 14 residues in the CDR3. The CDR3 spells CASSQSGPYNEQFF. DNA for the CDR3: TGTGCCAGCAGCCAATCCGGTCCGTACAATGAGCAGTTCTTC.

The rearrangement uses TRBV14 and TRBJ2-5; 8 nucleotides agree with TRBD2. The CDR3 totals 16 residues. V was pared by 4 bases and J by 4 bases, with 11 bases of the junction left unmatched. CDR1 SGHDN and CDR2 FVKESK come from the germline V gene. CDR3 region: CASSLPTSGAIETQYF. The DNA for the CDR3 is TGTGCCAGCAGCCTACCAACTAGCGGCGCAATAGAGACCCAGTACTTC.

The chain couples TRBV11-3 to TRBJ1-3; D call uncertain. Germline loops: CDR1 SGHNT, CDR2 YENEEA. The CDR3 consists of 16 residues. The V end was cut by 1 base, the J end by 0 bases, with 10 bases between. CDR3 amino acids: CASSLGSDISGNTIYF. For the CDR3, the DNA is TGTGCCAGCAGCTTAGGTTCCGACATCTCTGGAAACACCATATATTTT. The full variable domain, completed using reference TRBV11-3 and TRBJ1-3, is EAGVVQSPRYKIIEKKQPVAFWCNPISGHNTLYWYLQNLGQGPELLIRYENEEAVDDSQLPKDRFSAERLKGVDSTLKIQPAELGDSAVYLCASSLGSDISGNTIYFGEGSWLTVV.

This clone was recorded only once. The CDR3 DNA reads TGTGCCAGACAGGGGAACACCGGGGAGCTGTTTTTT. It encodes CARQGNTGELFF. The V gene is TRBV2, the J gene TRBJ2-2; a possible D gene is TRBD1 (6 bases). Germline values: CDR1 SNHLY, CDR2 FYNNEI. Trimming removed 9 bases from V and 1 base from J, with 6 bases in between. This CDR3 contains 12 residues.

The V and J genes are TRBV19 and TRBJ2-3, with 7 positions matching TRBD1. This CDR3 has 14 residues. Germline lookup yields CDR1 LNHDA and CDR2 SQIVND (reference sequence). Trimming cost V 5 bases and J 2 bases; bases outside gene matches: 4. CDR3 loop: CASSGDRHTDTQYF. CDR3 nucleotides: TGTGCCAGTAGTGGGGACAGACACACAGATACGCAGTATTTT.

V usage is TRBV9 and J usage is TRBJ2-7; a possible D gene is TRBD1 (6 bases). Per the germline V gene, CDR1 is SGDLS and CDR2 is YYNGEE. Deletions cut 4 bases from V and 2 bases from J, with 16 bases between. This CDR3 spans 15 amino acids. For the CDR3, the DNA is TGTGCCAGCAGCAAATCCGGGACATCTGCCTACGAGCAGTACTTC. It codes for CASSKSGTSAYEQYF.

The CDR3 bases are TGTGCCAGTTGTAGACGGGGGGGCAATCAGCCCCAGCATTTT. It codes for CASCRRGGNQPQHF. The rearrangement links TRBV2 to TRBJ1-5; perhaps TRBD1 as D (5 bases). The CDR3 has 14 amino acids. Germline values: CDR1 SNHLY, CDR2 FYNNEI. With 9 bases removed from V and 2 bases from J, the gap between germline ends came to 14 bases.

V and J are TRBV28 and TRBJ1-1; D is unclear. Trimming took off 1 base at V and 6 bases at J, with 6 bases between the two ends. CDR3 size: 12 residues. Per germline, CDR1 MDHEN and CDR2 SYDVKM. CDR3 DNA sequence: TGTGCCAGCAGTTTATTCGGGTCTGAAGCTTTCTTT. It yields the protein CASSLFGSEAFF.

The chain recombines TRBV2 with TRBJ1-3; 12 nucleotides align to TRBD1. Germline values: CDR1 SNHLY, CDR2 FYNNEI. The CDR3 has 18 amino acids. The junction had 9 bases not matched to a gene; V was cut back by 6 bases and J by 0 bases. The CDR3 bases are TGTGCCAGCAGGCCCGGGACAGGGGGCCCGCGCTCTGGAAACACCATATATTTT. This gives the protein CASRPGTGGPRSGNTIYF.

V is TRBV2 and J is TRBJ2-1; D is perhaps TRBD1 (6 bases). This CDR3 comprises 14 residues. The V gene lost 6 bases and the J gene lost 0 bases, with 9 bases spanning the gap. CDR1 SNHLY and CDR2 FYNNEI come from the germline V gene. The CDR3 region has the DNA TGTGCCAGCAGAGGACAGTCCTCCTACAATGAGCAGTTCTTC. It encodes CASRGQSSYNEQFF. The complete variable domain, with remaining parts taken from reference TRBV2 and TRBJ2-1, reads EPEVTQTPSHQVTQMGQEVILRCVPISNHLYFYWYRQILGQKVEFLVSFYNNEISEKSEIFDDQFSVERPDGSNFTLKIRSTKLEDSAMYFCASRGQSSYNEQFFGPGTRLTVL.

The rearrangement uses TRBV28 and TRBJ1-2; TRBD1 is a possible D gene (5 bases). This CDR3 contains 15 residues. The germline V and J ends were trimmed by 5 bases and 0 bases, with 13 bases remaining between them. Germline-derived CDR1 and CDR2 are MDHEN and SYDVKM. The CDR3 sequence is CASSTPQGSNYGYTF. The CDR3, as DNA: TGTGCCAGCAGTACCCCCCAGGGATCTAACTATGGCTACACCTTC.

The chain couples TRBV7-9 to TRBJ1-1; D is possibly TRBD1 (5 bases). Germline V gene data show CDR1 as SEHNR and CDR2 as FQNEAQ (reference sequence). CDR3 length equals 12 residues. V dropped 1 base and J dropped 11 bases, with 11 bases sitting between them. This CDR3 is CASSLGESGAFF. The CDR3 DNA sequence: TGTGCCAGCAGCTTAGGGGAATCAGGGGCTTTCTTT.

The V call is TRBV7-8, the J call TRBJ1-6; weak D call: TRBD1 (5 bases). The V and J ends lost 1 base and 0 bases respectively, with 13 bases between them. The CDR3 extends over 18 amino acids. Germline assignment: CDR1 SGHVS and CDR2 FQNEAQ. The CDR3 loop reads CASSLVGGASSYNSPLHF. The CDR3 nucleotides are TGTGCCAGCAGCTTAGTGGGGGGAGCGAGCTCCTATAATTCACCCCTCCACTTT.

This chain joins TRBV7-9 and TRBJ1-2, with 7 bases identical to TRBD1. J gave up 5 bases and V 4 bases, and 1 base lay outside the gene matches. The CDR3 loop spans 12 amino acids. Germline CDR1 and CDR2: SEHNR and FQNEAQ (reference sequence). The CDR3 nucleotides read TGTGCCAGCAGCTCGGGACAGTATGGCTACACCTTC. Encoded protein: CASSSGQYGYTF.

The genes are TRBV29-1 and TRBJ2-1; 9 bases agree with TRBD1. Trimming removed 4 bases from V and 9 bases from J; junction bases left unmatched: 7. Germline CDR1 and CDR2: SQVTM and ANQGSEA. The CDR3 is made up of 13 amino acids. CDR3 DNA sequence: TGCAGCGTTGCGGACAGGGGTCGGGGTGAGCAGTTCTTC. As protein: CSVADRGRGEQFF.

The rearrangement links TRBV29-1 to TRBJ1-1, with TRBD1 matching over 11 bases. V lost 5 bases to trimming and J lost 2 bases; unmatched junction nucleotides: 13. Germline V lookup: CDR1 SQVTM, CDR2 ANQGSEA. This CDR3 is 17 amino acids long. CDR3: CSVLGTGGFGANTEAFF. The CDR3, as DNA: TGCAGCGTTCTCGGGACAGGGGGATTTGGGGCCAACACTGAAGCTTTCTTT.

CDR3 residues: CSVGQSSEKLFF. CDR3 DNA: TGCAGCGTGGGACAGTCATCGGAAAAACTGTTTTTT. The chain links TRBV29-1 to TRBJ1-4; the match to TRBD1 covers 7 bases. Trimming cost V 6 bases and J 8 bases; bases outside gene matches: 6. CDR1 is SQVTM and CDR2 is ANQGSEA in the germline V gene. The CDR3 consists of 12 residues.